A single sample is the source of the 30 T cell receptor beta chains below, sequenced in a study of blood T cell repertoires in COVID-19. Sequencing used immunoSEQ multiplex PCR; TCRdb keeps in-frame clones, though not all of them. This table holds 250,000 to 300,000 clones, approximately 86% found once. The material sequenced was peripheral blood. The receptors originated from a woman aged 65 to 85 with COVID-19, enrolled during active disease.

The chain has TRBV3-1 (or the pseudogene TRBV3-2) and TRBJ2-6; 11 nucleotides agree with TRBD2. Germline CDR1 is LGHDT and CDR2 is YNNKEL (reference sequence). There are 21 residues in the CDR3. The V and J ends lost 6 bases and 0 bases, in that order; junction bases with no gene match: 16. CDR3 coding DNA: TGTGCCAGCAGAAATTACTATTCAACTAGCGGGGGCCACTCTGGGGCCAACGTCCTGACTTTC. This codes for CASRNYYSTSGGHSGANVLTF.

This clone appeared a single time. The gene calls are TRBV5-1 and TRBJ2-7; 12 bases are shared with TRBD1. Germline CDR1 and CDR2: SGHRS and YFSETQ. Trimming took 3 bases from V and 7 from J; bases not matched to a gene: 11. The CDR3 sequence is 16 residues long. The CDR3 loop is CASSWAWGQGALEQYF. In nucleotides, the CDR3 is TGCGCCAGCAGCTGGGCCTGGGGACAGGGGGCGCTTGAGCAGTACTTC.

The rearrangement joins TRBV18 to TRBJ2-2; D may be TRBD2 (5 bases). Trimming stripped 0 bases from V and 7 bases from J, with 12 bases between. CDR1 is KGHSH and CDR2 is LQKENI in the germline V gene. CDR3 length: 15 residues. CDR3: CASSPPLAGVGELFF. The DNA of the CDR3 is TGTGCCAGCTCACCACCCCTGGCCGGGGTCGGGGAGCTGTTTTTT.

The chain carries TRBV5-1 and TRBJ2-7; tentative D call: TRBD1 (7 bases). V was shortened by 0 bases and J by 2 bases, with 12 bases between the two germline ends. The CDR3 runs 15 residues. Germline V CDR1 and CDR2: SGHRS, YFSETQ. CDR3 sequence: CASSLAGGQTYEQYF. Here the CDR3 DNA reads TGCGCCAGCAGCTTGGCCGGGGGACAGACCTACGAGCAGTACTTC.

The chain employs TRBV7-9 and TRBJ2-1, with 8 bases fitting TRBD2. Germline lookup yields CDR1 SEHNR and CDR2 FQNEAQ (reference sequence). J was trimmed by 0 bases and V by 2 bases; bases with no gene match: 9. The length of the CDR3 is 18 residues. As DNA, the CDR3 is TGTGCCAGCAGCTTACCCCTCAGCGGGGGTTACTCCTACAATGAGCAGTTCTTC. Translated: CASSLPLSGGYSYNEQFF.

V usage is TRBV4-3 and J usage is TRBJ2-3; 12 bases align to TRBD2. Germline values: CDR1 LGHNA, CDR2 YSLEER. This CDR3 has 17 amino acids. The J segment lost 4 bases and the V segment lost 1 base, leaving 6 bases of the junction unmatched. DNA for the CDR3: TGCGCCAGCAGCCAAGGGCCGGCTAGCGGGGGGGCAGATACGCAGTATTTT. Its translation: CASSQGPASGGADTQYF.

As DNA, the CDR3 is TGTGCCAGCAGCTCCAGGGGGGATCAGCCCCAGCATTTT. Its protein is CASSSRGDQPQHF. The rearrangement joins TRBV7-2 to TRBJ1-5, with 7 bases aligning to TRBD1. This CDR3 comprises 13 residues. Per the germline V gene, CDR1 is SGHTA and CDR2 is FQGNSA. V trimming: 4 bases; J trimming: 5 bases; junction bases outside the gene matches: 2.

The chain couples TRBV12-5 to TRBJ1-3; D may be TRBD1 (5 bases). The germline V gene has CDR1 LGHNT and CDR2 FRNRAP. The CDR3 contains 12 residues. V was clipped by 9 bases and J by 0 bases, with 6 bases between them. CDR3 nucleotide sequence: TGTGCTAGGGGGCTCTCTGGAAACACCATATATTTT. Amino acids: CARGLSGNTIYF.

The chain employs TRBV2 and TRBJ2-1; D gene ambiguous. The CDR3 sequence is 14 residues long. The V gene lost 3 bases and the J gene lost 5 bases, with 11 bases spanning the gap. Looked up from germline, CDR1 is SNHLY and CDR2 is FYNNEI. CDR3 region: CASSDPLVNNEQFF. DNA for the CDR3: TGTGCCAGCAGTGACCCACTCGTTAACAATGAGCAGTTCTTC.

This rearrangement joins TRBV12-3 or TRBV12-4 to TRBJ1-2; 7 nucleotides match TRBD1. This CDR3 is 13 amino acids long. V was pared by 6 bases and J by 10 bases, with 11 bases of the junction left unmatched. CDR3 region: CASSLRDSSSYTF. CDR3 in DNA: TGTGCCAGCAGCCTCCGGGACAGCTCATCCTACACCTTC.

This clone was seen a handful of times. The V call is TRBV2, the J call TRBJ1-1; weak D call: TRBD1 (6 bases). Between the trimmed V and J ends, which lost 6 bases and 10 bases, there was a span of 12 bases. The CDR3 covers 11 residues. Germline V gene data show CDR1 as SNHLY and CDR2 as FYNNEI. The CDR3 is CASRETGGAFF. CDR3 DNA: TGTGCCAGCAGAGAGACAGGTGGAGCTTTCTTT.

The chain joins TRBV24-1 to TRBJ2-5; 15 bases fit TRBD2. Germline V gene lookup returns CDR1 KGHDR and CDR2 SFDVKD. The CDR3 is 16 amino acids. J was trimmed by 7 bases and V by 5 bases; bases with no gene match: 7. The CDR3 bases are TGTGCCACCAGTGGGAGGACTAGCGGGGGGGCATCGACCCAGTACTTC. Translated, it gives CATSGRTSGGASTQYF.

The chain recombines TRBV9 with TRBJ2-7, with D perhaps matching TRBD2 (6 bases). V was trimmed by 5 bases and J by 3 bases, leaving 12 bases between them. The CDR3 totals 13 residues. Germline assignment: CDR1 SGDLS and CDR2 YYNGEE. DNA of the CDR3: TGTGCCAGCAGGGCGGACGGGGGCTACGAGCAGTACTTC. Protein: CASRADGGYEQYF.

The chain is built from TRBV3-1 (or the pseudogene TRBV3-2) and TRBJ2-2; TRBD1 matches 9 bases. With 6 bases clipped from V and 0 bases from J, the junction kept 2 bases outside the gene matches. Germline CDR1 reads LGHDT; CDR2 reads YNNKEL (reference sequence). CDR3 size: 15 residues. CDR3 bases: TGTGCCAGCAGTCGACAGGGGGCGAACACCGGGGAGCTGTTTTTT. Its translation: CASSRQGANTGELFF.

The chain's CDR3 is CATSDLGTGGVRDEQFF. The DNA of the CDR3 is TGTGCCACCAGTGATTTGGGGACAGGGGGCGTTCGGGATGAGCAGTTCTTC. The chain uses TRBV24-1 and TRBJ2-1; TRBD1 aligns across 12 bases. Germline V gives CDR1 KGHDR, CDR2 SFDVKD. The V and J ends lost 0 bases and 8 bases, in that order; junction bases with no gene match: 7. The CDR3 contains 17 residues.

The V and J genes are TRBV28 and TRBJ1-5; D is unresolved. Germline CDR1 reads MDHEN; CDR2 reads SYDVKM. The CDR3 length is 14 residues. The V and J ends lost 3 bases and 5 bases respectively, with 11 bases between them. CDR3 DNA: TGTGCCAGCAGTTTGGTGCAGACTTATCAGCCCCAGCATTTT. Translation gives CASSLVQTYQPQHF.

The CDR3, as DNA: TGTGCCAGCAGCGTACAGGGCGGGAACACAGATACGCAGTATTTT. Residues: CASSVQGGNTDTQYF. The chain uses TRBV9 and TRBJ2-3; tentatively, D is TRBD2 (6 bases). CDR3 length: 15 residues. V shed 1 base and J shed 2 bases, with 11 bases lying between them. Germline CDR1 SGDLS, CDR2 YYNGEE.

The V and J genes are TRBV11-2 and TRBJ2-7; possibly TRBD1 for D (7 bases). V was shortened by 3 bases and J by 2 bases, with 11 bases between the two germline ends. CDR1 is SGHAT and CDR2 is FQNNGV in the germline V gene. This CDR3 has 14 residues. The CDR3 DNA reads as TGTGCCAGCAGCTTCCCAGGGGGGACCTACGAGCAGTACTTC. Translated: CASSFPGGTYEQYF. Variable domain in full (rest from reference TRBV11-2 and TRBJ2-7): EAGVAQSPRYKIIEKRQSVAFWCNPISGHATLYWYQQILGQGPKLLIQFQNNGVVDDSQLPKDRFSAERLKGVDSTLKIQPAKLEDSAVYLCASSFPGGTYEQYFGPGTRLTVT.

This chain joins TRBV5-8 and TRBJ1-6; TRBD1 matches at 9 bases. The CDR3 contains 13 residues. Germline V lookup: CDR1 SGHTS, CDR2 YDEGEE. V lost 6 bases, J lost 9 bases, and 4 bases stayed unmatched. The chain's CDR3 is CASTRTGASPLHF. The DNA of the CDR3 is TGTGCCAGCACCAGGACAGGGGCTTCACCCCTCCACTTT.

The chain uses TRBV3-1 (or the pseudogene TRBV3-2) and TRBJ2-5; 8 bases agree with TRBD2. Trimming took 4 bases from V and 5 from J; bases not matched to a gene: 6. CDR1 and CDR2 (germline): LGHDT, YNNKEL (reference sequence). CDR3 length: 14 amino acids. The CDR3 sequence: CASSLGGAGETQYF. The CDR3 DNA reads as TGTGCCAGCAGCCTCGGGGGGGCCGGGGAGACCCAGTACTTC.

The rearrangement joins TRBV19 to TRBJ1-1; D possibly corresponds to TRBD1 (5 bases). V gave up 5 bases and J gave up 1 base, with 11 bases separating them. There are 14 residues in the CDR3. Germline assignment: CDR1 LNHDA and CDR2 SQIVND (reference sequence). CDR3 bases: TGTGCCAGTAGTCCCTTCCAGGGGAACACTGAAGCTTTCTTT. It translates to CASSPFQGNTEAFF.

The chain carries TRBV3-1 (or the pseudogene TRBV3-2) and TRBJ1-4, with a tentative D call TRBD1 (5 bases). Germline V lookup: CDR1 LGHDT, CDR2 YNNKEL (reference sequence). CDR3 length: 14 residues. Trimming took 0 bases from V and 5 from J, leaving 7 bases between them. The CDR3 nucleotides are TGTGCCAGCAGCCAAGACAGGGCGAATGAAAAACTGTTTTTT. Residues: CASSQDRANEKLFF.

The CDR3 protein is CSAPRAGWQFF. The CDR3, as DNA: TGCAGTGCCCCTCGAGCGGGCTGGCAGTTCTTC. This chain joins TRBV20-1 and TRBJ2-1; maybe TRBD2 (6 bases). CDR1 is DFQATT and CDR2 is SNEGSKA in the germline V gene (reference sequence). V was cut by 6 bases and J by 12 bases, with 15 bases left in between. This CDR3 region has 11 residues.

V usage is TRBV6-2 or TRBV6-3 and J usage is TRBJ2-1; D is unclear. This CDR3 is built from 15 residues. Trimming removed 6 bases at V and 2 bases at J, with 14 bases between. Looked up from germline, CDR1 is MNHEY and CDR2 is SVGEGT. The CDR3 sequence is CASSTGSPAYNEQFF. The DNA for the CDR3 is TGTGCCAGCAGCACCGGGTCGCCAGCCTACAATGAGCAGTTCTTC.

V gene TRBV7-9 combines with J gene TRBJ2-1; TRBD1 might be the D (5 bases). This CDR3 has 16 residues. Per germline, CDR1 SEHNR and CDR2 FQNEAQ (reference sequence). The V and J ends lost 2 bases and 2 bases respectively, with 13 bases between them. CDR3 protein: CASSLLPTETYNEQFF. The CDR3 DNA reads TGTGCCAGCAGCTTACTTCCGACAGAAACCTACAATGAGCAGTTCTTC.

The rearrangement joins TRBV7-5 to TRBJ2-7; the DNA was not compared with TRBD2, the D call given in the table. TRBV7-5 is noted as a pseudogene. The CDR3 has 19 residues. CDR3 sequence: CARSSSGALTGTLSYEQYF. As DNA, the CDR3 is TGTGCCAGAAGCTCTAGCGGGGCACTAACAGGGACACTTTCCTACGAGCAGTACTTC.

The CDR3 nucleotides read TGTGCCACCGGGCCTCGGGGGGCCTTCGGCACAGATACGCAGTATTTT. It encodes CATGPRGAFGTDTQYF. V and J are TRBV15 and TRBJ2-3; D is possibly TRBD2 (7 bases). This CDR3 is built from 16 residues. Germline lookup yields CDR1 LNHNV and CDR2 YYDKDF (reference sequence). V lost 8 bases and J lost 1, with 19 bases in between.

The chain uses TRBV20-1 and TRBJ2-4, with D possibly being TRBD1 (5 bases). CDR1 and CDR2 from the germline V gene are DFQATT and SNEGSKA (reference sequence). V lost 3 bases and J 0 bases, leaving 15 bases between the germline ends. The length of the CDR3 is 16 residues. CDR3 sequence (DNA): TGCAGTGCTAGTAAGGGGCCCAGTTTAGCCAAAAACATTCAGTACTTC. Protein sequence: CSASKGPSLAKNIQYF.

The V and J genes are TRBV5-1 and TRBJ1-2, with no clear D. This CDR3 region has 13 residues. The ends were cut back, 9 bases at V and 3 bases at J, with 15 bases in the middle. The germline V gene encodes CDR1 SGHRS and CDR2 YFSETQ. The CDR3 region has the DNA TGCGCCACGGGAAAGGACCTCGACTATGGCTACACCTTC. It is translated as CATGKDLDYGYTF.

The rearrangement joins TRBV10-3 to TRBJ1-1, with D uncertain. CDR1 and CDR2 (germline): ENHRY, SYGVKD. Deletions cut 10 bases from V and 4 bases from J, with 19 bases between. CDR3 length equals 14 residues. CDR3 sequence (DNA): TGTGCCAGCCAACTTTCCGGGAACCCCACTGAAGCTTTCTTT. Protein product: CASQLSGNPTEAFF.